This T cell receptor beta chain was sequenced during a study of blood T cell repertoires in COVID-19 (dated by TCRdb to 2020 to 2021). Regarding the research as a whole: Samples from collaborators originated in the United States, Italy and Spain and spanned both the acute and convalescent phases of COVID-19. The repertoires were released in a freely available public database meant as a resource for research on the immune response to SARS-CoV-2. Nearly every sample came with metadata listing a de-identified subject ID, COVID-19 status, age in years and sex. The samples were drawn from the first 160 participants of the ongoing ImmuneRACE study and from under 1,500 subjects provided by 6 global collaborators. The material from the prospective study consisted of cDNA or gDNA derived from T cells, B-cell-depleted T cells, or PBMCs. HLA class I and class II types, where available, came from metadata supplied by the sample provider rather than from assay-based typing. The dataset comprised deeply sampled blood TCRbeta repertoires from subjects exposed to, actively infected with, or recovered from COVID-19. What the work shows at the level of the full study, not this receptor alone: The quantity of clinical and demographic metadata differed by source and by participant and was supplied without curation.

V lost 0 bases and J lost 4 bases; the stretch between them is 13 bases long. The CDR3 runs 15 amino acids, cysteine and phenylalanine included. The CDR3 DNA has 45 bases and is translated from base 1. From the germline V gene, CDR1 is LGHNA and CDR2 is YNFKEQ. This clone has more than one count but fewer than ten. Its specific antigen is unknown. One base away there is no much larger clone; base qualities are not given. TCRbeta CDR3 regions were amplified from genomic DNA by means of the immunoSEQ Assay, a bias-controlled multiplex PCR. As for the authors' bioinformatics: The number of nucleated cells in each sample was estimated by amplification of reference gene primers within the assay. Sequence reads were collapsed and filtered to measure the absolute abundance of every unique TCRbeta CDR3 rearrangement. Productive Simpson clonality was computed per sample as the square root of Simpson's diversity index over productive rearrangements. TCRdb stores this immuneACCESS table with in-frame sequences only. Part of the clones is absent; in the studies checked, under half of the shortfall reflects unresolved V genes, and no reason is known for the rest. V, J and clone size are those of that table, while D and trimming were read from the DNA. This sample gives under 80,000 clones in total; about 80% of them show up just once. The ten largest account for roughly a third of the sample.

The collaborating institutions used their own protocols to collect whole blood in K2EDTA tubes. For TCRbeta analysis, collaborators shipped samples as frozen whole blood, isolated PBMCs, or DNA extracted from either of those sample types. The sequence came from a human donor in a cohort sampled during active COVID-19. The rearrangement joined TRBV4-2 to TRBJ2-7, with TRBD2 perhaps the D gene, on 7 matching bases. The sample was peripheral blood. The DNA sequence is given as TGTGCCAGCAGCCAAGACGGGGGGCATGGTTACGAGCAGTACTTC. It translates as CASSQDGGHGYEQYF.